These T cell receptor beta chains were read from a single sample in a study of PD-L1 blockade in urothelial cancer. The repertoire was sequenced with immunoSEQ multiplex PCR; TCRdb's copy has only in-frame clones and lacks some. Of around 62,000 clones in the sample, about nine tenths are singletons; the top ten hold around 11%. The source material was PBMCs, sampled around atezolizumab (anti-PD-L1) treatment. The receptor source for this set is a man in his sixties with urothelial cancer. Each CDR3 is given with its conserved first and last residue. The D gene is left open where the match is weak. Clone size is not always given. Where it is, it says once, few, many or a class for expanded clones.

CDR3 DNA: TGTGCCTGGAAAATCGGGGTGGGGGGGCAGTTCAATGAGCAGTTCTTC
CDR3 protein: CAWKIGVGGQFNEQFF
clone size: NA
D gene: NA
J gene: TRBJ2-1
CDR3 length: 16
V gene: TRBV30

CDR3 DNA: TGTGCCAGCAGCTCCGCGGCGGGGTCGAACACCGGGGAGCTGTTTTTT
CDR3 protein: CASSSAAGSNTGELFF
clone size: NA
D gene: NA
J gene: TRBJ2-2
CDR3 length: 16
V gene: TRBV7-2

CDR3 DNA: TGTGCCAGCAGTGACGCGGGACTAGCGGGGACTTTAGGACAGTACTTC
CDR3 protein: CASSDAGLAGTLGQYF
clone size: NA
D gene: TRBD2
J gene: TRBJ2-7
CDR3 length: 16
V gene: TRBV6-1

CDR3 DNA: TGTGCCAGCTCACCGATTGGAGCAAACGCGAACACTGAAGCTTTCTTT
CDR3 protein: CASSPIGANANTEAFF
clone size: NA
D gene: NA
J gene: TRBJ1-1
CDR3 length: 16
V gene: TRBV18

CDR3 DNA: TGTGCCAGCAGCTTAGGACAGAAATTCACTGAAGCTTTCTTT
CDR3 protein: CASSLGQKFTEAFF
clone size: NA
D gene: NA
J gene: TRBJ1-1
CDR3 length: 14
V gene: TRBV11-2

CDR3 DNA: TGCGCCAGCAGCTTGGCTTGGGGGGGAAGCTATGGCTACACCTTC
CDR3 protein: CASSLAWGGSYGYTF
clone size: NA
D gene: NA
J gene: TRBJ1-2
CDR3 length: 15
V gene: TRBV5-1

CDR3 DNA: TGTGCCAGCAGCCCCTGGACTAGCGGGAGAGGCGAGCAGTACTTC
CDR3 protein: CASSPWTSGRGEQYF
clone size: NA
D gene: TRBD2
J gene: TRBJ2-7
CDR3 length: 15
V gene: TRBV5-4

CDR3 DNA: TGTGCCAGCACCCTCCAGGTAGGCCCGCAGTACTTC
CDR3 protein: CASTLQVGPQYF
clone size: NA
D gene: NA
J gene: TRBJ2-7
CDR3 length: 12
V gene: TRBV11-2

CDR3 DNA: TGTGCCAGCAGCTTCGGCGGGAGGGGCACAGATACGCAGTATTTT
CDR3 protein: CASSFGGRGTDTQYF
clone size: NA
D gene: TRBD2
J gene: TRBJ2-3
CDR3 length: 15
V gene: TRBV7-2

CDR3 DNA: TGTGCCAGCAGCCAAGAGGGGACAGGGAATCAGCCCCAGCATTTT
CDR3 protein: CASSQEGTGNQPQHF
clone size: NA
D gene: TRBD1
J gene: TRBJ1-5
CDR3 length: 15
V gene: TRBV4-2

CDR3 DNA: TGTGCCAGTACTGAACATTCTAATTCACCCCTCCACTTT
CDR3 protein: CASTEHSNSPLHF
clone size: NA
D gene: NA
J gene: TRBJ1-6
CDR3 length: 13
V gene: TRBV19

CDR3 DNA: TGCGCCAGCAGCCAAGACGTAGGCGGGAGCACCGGGGAGCTGTTTTTT
CDR3 protein: CASSQDVGGSTGELFF
clone size: NA
D gene: TRBD2
J gene: TRBJ2-2
CDR3 length: 16
V gene: TRBV4-3

CDR3 DNA: TGCGCCAGCAGCTCGACAGGGGGCCCCTACGAGCAGTACTTC
CDR3 protein: CASSSTGGPYEQYF
clone size: once
D gene: TRBD1
J gene: TRBJ2-7
CDR3 length: 14
V gene: TRBV5-1

CDR3 DNA: TGTGCCAGCAGCTTGCCCGGGGGGGTAGATACGCAGTATTTT
CDR3 protein: CASSLPGGVDTQYF
clone size: NA
D gene: TRBD2
J gene: TRBJ2-3
CDR3 length: 14
V gene: TRBV5-4

CDR3 DNA: TGTGCCAGTAGTGGTGGGGAGTATAATTCACCCCTCCACTTT
CDR3 protein: CASSGGEYNSPLHF
clone size: NA
D gene: NA
J gene: TRBJ1-6
CDR3 length: 14
V gene: TRBV19

CDR3 DNA: TGTGCCAGCAGCTTAGGGTATGGACTAGCGGGGGGCGAAAACTCCTACGAGCAGTACTTC
CDR3 protein: CASSLGYGLAGGENSYEQYF
clone size: NA
D gene: TRBD2
J gene: TRBJ2-7
CDR3 length: 20
V gene: TRBV11-3

CDR3 DNA: TGTGCCAGCACCGCTCTAGGGACTACGAATGAGCAGTTCTTC
CDR3 protein: CASTALGTTNEQFF
clone size: NA
D gene: TRBD2
J gene: TRBJ2-1
CDR3 length: 14
V gene: TRBV27

CDR3 DNA: TGCGCCAGCAGCTTGGTACTGGACAGGGGAGGGGATGAGCAGTTCTTC
CDR3 protein: CASSLVLDRGGDEQFF
clone size: NA
D gene: TRBD1
J gene: TRBJ2-1
CDR3 length: 16
V gene: TRBV5-1

CDR3 DNA: TGTGCCAGCAGCTTCTCCAGCGGACCCAACACCGGGGAGCTGTTTTTT
CDR3 protein: CASSFSSGPNTGELFF
clone size: NA
D gene: NA
J gene: TRBJ2-2
CDR3 length: 16
V gene: TRBV7-9

CDR3 DNA: TGTGCCAGCAGTTCTATGACAGGGAGTCACGAGCAGTTCTTC
CDR3 protein: CASSSMTGSHEQFF
clone size: few
D gene: TRBD1
J gene: TRBJ2-1
CDR3 length: 14
V gene: TRBV6-4

CDR3 DNA: TGTGCCGGAGCGGGGGTACCCCTTTACAATGAGCAGTTCTTC
CDR3 protein: CAGAGVPLYNEQFF
clone size: NA
D gene: TRBD2
J gene: TRBJ2-1
CDR3 length: 14
V gene: TRBV7-9

CDR3 DNA: TGTGCCAGGGGTCGGAGGGGGCTGGTGTCGAACACTGAAGCTTTCTTT
CDR3 protein: CARGRRGLVSNTEAFF
clone size: NA
D gene: TRBD1
J gene: TRBJ1-1
CDR3 length: 16
V gene: TRBV2

CDR3 DNA: TGTGCTAGCAGCTCCGGACAGCAAGAGACCCAGTACTTC
CDR3 protein: CASSSGQQETQYF
clone size: once
D gene: NA
J gene: TRBJ2-5
CDR3 length: 13
V gene: TRBV7-7

CDR3 DNA: TGTGCCAGCAGCACCCTAGAGGGACACTCTGGAAACACCATATATTTT
CDR3 protein: CASSTLEGHSGNTIYF
clone size: NA
D gene: NA
J gene: TRBJ1-3
CDR3 length: 16
V gene: TRBV5-6

CDR3 DNA: TGTGCCAGCAAACTGGACAGGTTCCCCTACGAGCAGTACTTC
CDR3 protein: CASKLDRFPYEQYF
clone size: NA
D gene: TRBD1
J gene: TRBJ2-7
CDR3 length: 14
V gene: TRBV6-5

CDR3 DNA: TGTGCCAGTAGTTGGAAGGCGGGGGACAATCAGCCCCAGCATTTT
CDR3 protein: CASSWKAGDNQPQHF
clone size: NA
D gene: NA
J gene: TRBJ1-5
CDR3 length: 15
V gene: TRBV19

CDR3 DNA: TGTGCCACCAGCAGAGACACGACAGGGGGACAAGAGACCCAGTACTTC
CDR3 protein: CATSRDTTGGQETQYF
clone size: once
D gene: TRBD1
J gene: TRBJ2-5
CDR3 length: 16
V gene: TRBV15

CDR3 DNA: TGCGCCAGCAGAGCCGGGACTAGCGGGAATGAGCAGTTCTTC
CDR3 protein: CASRAGTSGNEQFF
clone size: NA
D gene: TRBD2
J gene: TRBJ2-1
CDR3 length: 14
V gene: TRBV10-1

CDR3 DNA: TGTGCCAGCAGCCCCAATGGTGCGGGAGGACTCGTAGGTGGTGAGCAGTACTTC
CDR3 protein: CASSPNGAGGLVGGEQYF
clone size: NA
D gene: TRBD2
J gene: TRBJ2-7
CDR3 length: 18
V gene: TRBV7-3

CDR3 DNA: TGTGCCATCAGTGAGTTGAACAGGGGATACACAGATACGCAGTATTTT
CDR3 protein: CAISELNRGYTDTQYF
clone size: NA
D gene: TRBD1
J gene: TRBJ2-3
CDR3 length: 16
V gene: TRBV10-3

CDR3 DNA: TGTGCCAGCAGCAAAACCTCGGGGGAGCAGTACTTC
CDR3 protein: CASSKTSGEQYF
clone size: NA
D gene: NA
J gene: TRBJ2-7
CDR3 length: 12
V gene: TRBV7-9

CDR3 DNA: TGTGCCAGCAGCTTCAGCGGCGAGCAGTACTTC
CDR3 protein: CASSFSGEQYF
clone size: few
D gene: NA
J gene: TRBJ2-7
CDR3 length: 11
V gene: TRBV7-8

CDR3 DNA: TGTGCCAGCAGCCTAACCCCCGGCAGGGGAAGCGATGAGCAGTTCTTC
CDR3 protein: CASSLTPGRGSDEQFF
clone size: NA
D gene: NA
J gene: TRBJ2-1
CDR3 length: 16
V gene: TRBV9